Presented here are 9 T cell receptor beta chains from one specimen sequenced in a study of beta chain features in type 1 diabetes. Every isolated RNA sample was fully reverse transcribed, so sequencing captured expressed TCRB transcripts. Assay: immunoSEQ multiplex PCR; the TCRdb copy retains only in-frame clones and omits some. In the table there are roughly 230,000 clones, about 10% of which are singletons. The sample comprised naive CD4+ T cells from blood. Receptors originate from a woman under 30 in good health.

This clone has more than one count but fewer than ten. The chain couples TRBV14 to TRBJ1-2, with a possible D match to TRBD1 (5 bases). Germline loops: CDR1 SGHDN, CDR2 FVKESK. Trimming pared 6 bases from V and 4 bases from J, leaving 15 bases between. CDR3 length: 14 amino acids. CDR3 in amino acids: CASSPRGLRYGYTF. The CDR3 DNA reads TGTGCCAGCAGTCCAAGGGGATTGCGCTATGGCTACACCTTC.

This clone was picked up a small number of times. This chain connects TRBV2 to TRBJ2-3; D is perhaps TRBD1 (5 bases). Trimming took off 6 bases at V and 5 bases at J, with 9 bases between the two ends. The germline CDR1 and CDR2 sequences are SNHLY and FYNNEI. The CDR3 runs 12 residues. The CDR3 loop is CASRDRGDTQYF. Written as DNA, the CDR3 is TGTGCCAGCAGAGACAGAGGAGATACGCAGTATTTT.

This clone came up a few times. The genes are TRBV7-6 and TRBJ2-3, with 9 bases identical to TRBD2. CDR1 and CDR2 (germline): SGHVS, FNYEAQ. Trimming took 5 bases from V and 2 from J; bases not matched to a gene: 5. CDR3 length: 15 residues. The chain's CDR3 is CASSLGTSTTDTQYF. In DNA, the CDR3 is TGTGCCAGCAGCCTAGGGACTAGCACCACAGATACGCAGTATTTT.

This clone has only a few counts. The chain carries TRBV19 and TRBJ2-7, with a tentative D call TRBD1 (5 bases). V lost 6 bases and J 0 bases, leaving 15 bases between the germline ends. The CDR3 has 15 amino acids. The V gene's germline CDR1 is LNHDA and CDR2 SQIVND (reference sequence). The CDR3 loop is CASSLSTANSYEQYF. CDR3 nucleotides: TGTGCCAGTAGCCTATCGACAGCCAACTCCTACGAGCAGTACTTC.

This clone has only a few counts. Here the CDR3 DNA reads TGTGCCAGCAGCGTAGTAGGGGGTCCTGGAAACACCATATATTTT. Protein: CASSVVGGPGNTIYF. This chain uses TRBV9 with TRBJ1-3; tentative D call: TRBD1 (6 bases). CDR1 is SGDLS and CDR2 is YYNGEE in the germline V gene. CDR3 size: 15 residues. The V end lost 0 bases, the J end lost 2 bases, and 9 bases lay between the germline ends.

V gene TRBV28 combines with J gene TRBJ1-5; no clear D. This CDR3 contains 12 residues. CDR1 and CDR2 (germline): MDHEN, SYDVKM. The ends were cut back, 7 bases at V and 2 bases at J, with 6 bases in the middle. This chain's CDR3 is CASTERNQPQHF. CDR3 coding DNA: TGTGCCAGCACAGAACGCAATCAGCCCCAGCATTTT.

This chain connects TRBV6-1 to TRBJ1-2, with 8 bases identical to TRBD1. CDR1 MNHNS and CDR2 SASEGT come from the germline V gene. Unmatched junction bases numbered 6, after V lost 5 bases and J lost 7 bases. The CDR3 consists of 13 residues. The CDR3 loop is CASSPDRVGGYTF. The CDR3, as DNA: TGTGCCAGCAGTCCGGACAGGGTGGGTGGCTACACCTTC.

V and J are TRBV9 and TRBJ2-1; 11 bases are a match to TRBD2. V was pared by 4 bases and J by 9 bases, with 12 bases of the junction left unmatched. Germline CDR1 SGDLS, CDR2 YYNGEE. This CDR3 has 16 amino acids. Here the CDR3 reads CASSPNSGGVQVEQFF. As DNA, the CDR3 is TGTGCCAGCAGCCCAAATAGCGGGGGGGTCCAGGTTGAGCAGTTCTTC.

This clone showed up just a few times. The chain uses TRBV7-9 and TRBJ1-2; no definite D call. CDR1 SEHNR and CDR2 FQNEAQ come from the germline V gene (reference sequence). There are 14 residues in the CDR3. Trimming pared 3 bases from V and 11 bases from J, leaving 19 bases between. CDR3 loop: CASSLRREALSYTF. CDR3 nucleotide sequence: TGTGCCAGCAGCTTGCGCCGGGAGGCTCTCTCATACACCTTC.